This T cell receptor (beta chain) originates from a study of T cell responses to AZD1222 COVID-19 vaccine. General study findings and limits: Regions left unmutated in variants are reportedly the target of nearly half of spike-specific TCRs. Researchers report vaccine-associated CD4 TCRs spanning spike, with dominance at 160-218 and 743-854.

The CDR3 length is 10 residues. The germline V and J ends were trimmed by 5 bases and 13 bases, with 14 bases remaining between them. Germline V CDR1 and CDR2: GTSNPN, SVGIG (reference sequence). Only in-frame clones appear in the TCRdb table, and some are missing; sequencing was by immunoSEQ multiplex PCR. This table has 120,000 or so clones, roughly nine tenths appearing once. Note on this clone: What it recognizes is unknown.

This sample comprised peripheral blood, obtained on day 0 of AZD1222 vaccination. The sequence came from an adult in good health. The rearrangement links TRBV30 to TRBJ1-2, with unresolved D. DNA of the CDR3: TGTGCCTGGGGTCATCCTAGGCCCACCTTC. Its protein product is CAWGHPRPTF.